This T cell receptor (beta chain) is from a study of PD-1 blockade in classical Hodgkin lymphoma. The table lists this clone with a count of one. All patients relapsed after autologous stem cell transplantation, and brentuximab vedotin exposure varied. Produced via immunoSEQ multiplex PCR; TCRdb's table is partial and in-frame only. Of about 11,000 clones in the sample, approximately 81% were seen once. Between the trimmed V and J ends, which lost 7 bases and 0 bases, there was a span of 16 bases. The CDR3 runs to 15 residues. Per germline, CDR1 MDHEN and CDR2 SYDVKM. Specimen: peripheral blood mononuclear cells (PBMCs), collected at baseline. The TCR was taken from a human donor with classical Hodgkin lymphoma. The J gene is TRBJ2-7, the V gene TRBV28; either TRBD1 or TRBD2 may fit D (6 bases each). This chain's CDR3 is CASIGPGASSYEQYF. CDR3 sequence (DNA): TGTGCCAGCATCGGTCCGGGGGCTAGCTCCTACGAGCAGTACTTC.